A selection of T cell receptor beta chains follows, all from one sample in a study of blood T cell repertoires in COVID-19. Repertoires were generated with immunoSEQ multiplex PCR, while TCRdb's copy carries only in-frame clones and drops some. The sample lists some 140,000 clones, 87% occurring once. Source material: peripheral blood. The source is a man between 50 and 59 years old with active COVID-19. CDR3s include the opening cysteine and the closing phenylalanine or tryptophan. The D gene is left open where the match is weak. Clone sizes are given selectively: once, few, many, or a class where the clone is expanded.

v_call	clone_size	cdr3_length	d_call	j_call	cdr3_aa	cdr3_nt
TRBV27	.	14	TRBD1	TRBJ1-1	CASSYGTANTEAFF	TGTGCCAGCAGTTACGGGACAGCGAACACTGAAGCTTTCTTT
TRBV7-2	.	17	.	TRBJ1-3	CASSLVPSTASGNTIYF	TGTGCCAGCAGCTTAGTTCCGTCGACAGCCTCTGGAAACACCATATATTTT
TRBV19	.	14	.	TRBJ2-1	CASSMYGDDDEQFF	TGTGCCAGTAGTATGTACGGGGATGACGATGAGCAGTTCTTC
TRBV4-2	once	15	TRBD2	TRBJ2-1	CASSWATSGYNEQFF	TGTGCCAGCAGCTGGGCGACTAGCGGATACAATGAGCAGTTCTTC
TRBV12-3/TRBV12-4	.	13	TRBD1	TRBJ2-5	CASSSGGAVTQYF	TGTGCCAGCAGTTCAGGGGGCGCGGTGACCCAGTACTTC
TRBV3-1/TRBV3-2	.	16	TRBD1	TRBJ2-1	CASSPKGQGDYNEQFF	TGTGCCAGCAGCCCGAAGGGACAGGGAGACTACAATGAGCAGTTCTTC
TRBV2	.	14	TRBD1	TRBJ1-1	CASTRGTVLTEAFF	TGTGCCAGCACTAGAGGGACAGTACTCACTGAAGCTTTCTTT
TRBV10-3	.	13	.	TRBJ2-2	CASDLGGTGELFF	TGTGCCAGCGATCTAGGTGGCACCGGGGAGCTGTTTTTT
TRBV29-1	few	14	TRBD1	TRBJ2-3	CSVDFPQGTDTQYF	TGCAGCGTCGATTTTCCACAGGGGACAGATACGCAGTATTTT
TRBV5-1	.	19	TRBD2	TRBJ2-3	CASSVFGTSGVSSTDTQYF	TGCGCCAGCAGCGTTTTCGGGACTAGCGGGGTCTCTAGCACAGATACGCAGTATTTT
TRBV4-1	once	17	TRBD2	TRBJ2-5	CASSQAGGAIGEETQYF	TGCGCCAGCAGCCAAGCCGGGGGGGCAATCGGGGAAGAGACCCAGTACTTC
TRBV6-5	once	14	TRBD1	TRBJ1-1	CASSRVDRSSEAFF	TGTGCCAGCAGTCGAGTGGACAGGAGTTCTGAAGCTTTCTTT
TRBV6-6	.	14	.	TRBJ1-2	CASGSYRDADGYTF	TGTGCCAGCGGTTCGTACAGGGACGCTGATGGCTACACCTTC
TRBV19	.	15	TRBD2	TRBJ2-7	CASSSFAGGFYEQYF	TGTGCCAGTAGTTCCTTTGCGGGGGGTTTCTACGAGCAGTACTTC
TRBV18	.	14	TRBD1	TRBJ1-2	CASSRSTGAFGYTF	TGTGCCAGCTCACGTTCGACAGGGGCTTTTGGCTACACCTTC
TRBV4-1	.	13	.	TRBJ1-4	CASSQEGREKLFF	TGCGCCAGCAGCCAAGAGGGGAGGGAAAAACTGTTTTTT
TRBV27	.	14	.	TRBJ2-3	CASSFGGITDTQYF	TGTGCCAGCAGTTTTGGGGGGATCACAGATACGCAGTATTTT
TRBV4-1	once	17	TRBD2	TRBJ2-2	CASSHPRTSGRVTGLFF	TGCGCCAGCAGCCACCCAAGGACTAGCGGGCGGGTTACGGGGCTGTTTTTT
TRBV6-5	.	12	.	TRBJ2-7	CASSPKPSEQYF	TGTGCCAGCAGCCCAAAGCCGTCCGAGCAGTACTTC
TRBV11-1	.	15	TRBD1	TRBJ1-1	CASSTRQGENTEAFF	TGTGCCAGCAGCACCAGACAGGGAGAGAACACTGAAGCTTTCTTT
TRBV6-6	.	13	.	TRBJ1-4	CASNPPGNEKLFF	TGTGCCAGCAACCCCCCCGGGAATGAAAAACTGTTTTTT
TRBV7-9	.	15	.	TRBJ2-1	CASSPSGGRYNEQFF	TGTGCCAGCAGCCCCTCAGGGGGGAGGTATAATGAGCAGTTCTTC
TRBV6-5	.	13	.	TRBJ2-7	CASTPRDYYEQYF	TGTGCCAGCACCCCCCGGGATTACTACGAGCAGTACTTC
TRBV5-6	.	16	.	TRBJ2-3	CASSRGWAGVTDTQYF	TGTGCCAGCAGCCGTGGGTGGGCCGGGGTCACAGATACGCAGTATTTT
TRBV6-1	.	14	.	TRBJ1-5	CASSDGWESQPQHF	TGTGCCAGCAGTGACGGGTGGGAGAGTCAGCCCCAGCATTTT
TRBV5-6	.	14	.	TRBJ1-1	CASSRQGFFTEAFF	TGTGCCAGCAGCCGGCAGGGTTTTTTCACTGAAGCTTTCTTT
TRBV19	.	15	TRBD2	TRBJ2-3	CASSIRTSHTDTQYF	TGTGCCAGTAGTATACGGACTAGCCACACAGATACGCAGTATTTT
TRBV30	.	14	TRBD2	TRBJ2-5	CAWSRLAGGETQYF	TGTGCCTGGAGTCGACTAGCGGGGGGGGAGACCCAGTACTTC
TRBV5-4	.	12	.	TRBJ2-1	CASSLEYNEQFF	TGTGCCAGCAGCTTAGAGTACAATGAGCAGTTCTTC
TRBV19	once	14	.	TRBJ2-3	CASSILAFTDTQYF	TGTGCCAGTAGTATTCTAGCGTTCACAGATACGCAGTATTTT